This TCR beta chain derives from a study of blood T cell repertoires in COVID-19. The method was immunoSEQ multiplex PCR; TCRdb's version includes in-frame clones alone and lacks a portion of them. The sample comprises under 300,000 clones, 85% of which are singletons, and less than 15% rests with the top ten. Input material: peripheral blood. The sequence was collected from a human donor in a cohort sampled during active COVID-19.

DNA for the CDR3: TGCGCCAGCAGCCAACCATACATCAACTATGGCTACACCTTC. The encoded protein is CASSQPYINYGYTF. This sequence joins TRBV4-1 and TRBJ1-2; no reliable D call. The ends were cut back, 2 bases at V and 2 bases at J, with 9 bases in the middle. Germline lookup yields CDR1 MGHRA and CDR2 YSYEKL. There are 14 residues in the CDR3.